The next 7 T cell receptor beta chains were all read from a single sample in a study of shared clonotypes between healthy human individuals. Here immunoSEQ multiplex PCR was the method, and the copy in TCRdb shows in-frame clones only, minus some. The sample lists 2 million to 3 million clones; roughly 93% were seen once. The sequenced sample was naive CD4+ T cells from PBMCs. Subset denoted: CD45RA+ positively selected. All receptors derive from a man aged 18-30 years in good health. Some clones in this sample may be carry-over from other donors' samples.

This chain links TRBV7-9 with TRBJ1-1; D call uncertain. Germline V gives CDR1 SEHNR, CDR2 FQNEAQ (reference sequence). The CDR3 runs to 11 residues. V lost 4 bases, J lost 6 bases, and 6 bases lay in between. CDR3 DNA: TGTGCCAGCAGCTCCCCCCCTGAAGCTTTCTTT. Translation gives CASSSPPEAFF.

The chain couples TRBV20-1 to TRBJ2-7, with D possibly TRBD1 on 6 matching bases. Germline V gene sequence: CDR1 DFQATT, CDR2 SNEGSKA (reference sequence). V lost 5 bases and J lost 6, with 11 bases in between. There are 11 residues in the CDR3. Here the CDR3 reads CSARGQLEQYF. The CDR3 DNA follows: TGCAGTGCTCGAGGACAGCTCGAGCAGTACTTC.

This chain connects TRBV27 to TRBJ2-7, with D tentatively TRBD1 (6 bases). The CDR3 consists of 12 residues. Germline V gives CDR1 MNHEY, CDR2 SMNVEV (reference sequence). Trimming removed 6 bases at V and 8 bases at J, with 14 bases between. This CDR3 reads CASRFNQGKQYF. Here the CDR3 DNA reads TGTGCCAGCAGATTTAACCAGGGGAAGCAGTACTTC.

The chain links TRBV28 to TRBJ2-2, with 7 bases identical to TRBD1. The CDR3 is made up of 15 amino acids. Trimming cost V 7 bases and J 6 bases; bases outside gene matches: 11. Germline-derived CDR1 and CDR2 are MDHEN and SYDVKM. As DNA, the CDR3 is TGTGCCAGCATCGTACGACAGGGACCGGCCGGGGAGCTGTTTTTT. Its protein is CASIVRQGPAGELFF.

The chain is built from TRBV7-2 and TRBJ2-7, with D possibly matching TRBD2 (5 bases). V shed 3 bases and J shed 1 base, with 10 bases lying between them. In germline, CDR1 is SGHTA, CDR2 FQGNSA. The CDR3 consists of 14 residues. The CDR3 sequence: CASSFGELSYEQYF. As DNA, the CDR3 is TGTGCCAGCAGCTTCGGGGAGCTGTCCTACGAGCAGTACTTC.

The chain recombines TRBV7-2 with TRBJ2-7, with 7 bases that match TRBD1. CDR1 and CDR2 (germline): SGHTA, FQGNSA. V lost 5 bases and J lost 6; bases outside the gene matches: 7. The CDR3 length is 13 residues. This CDR3 is CASSLGGRAEQYF. The CDR3 DNA is TGTGCCAGCAGCCTAGGGGGCAGAGCCGAGCAGTACTTC.

In its sample, this clone was seen once. The V call is TRBV6-1, the J call TRBJ2-1; no clear D. V was shortened by 7 bases and J by 4 bases, with 17 bases between the two germline ends. This CDR3 has 15 residues. Germline assignment: CDR1 MNHNS and CDR2 SASEGT. The chain's CDR3 is CASIRSPVGYNEQFF. CDR3 in DNA: TGTGCCAGCATCAGATCCCCGGTGGGGTACAATGAGCAGTTCTTC.